These 31 T cell receptor beta chains were sequenced from one sample in a study of control samples from healthy donors and cancer patients (dated by TCRdb to about 2020). Libraries came from the immunoSEQ multiplex PCR assay. Imported from immuneACCESS, the table was reduced by TCRdb to in-frame sequences with V and J called. These copies leave out some clones; in studies compared against another copy, an unresolved V gene accounts for under half, and the cause of the remainder is not known. The sample records 350,000 to 450,000 clones, about nine tenths of which are singletons. In total, the top ten clones hold just under 6.5% of the sample. Sequencing was carried out using PBMCs. These receptors all stem from a man aged 40-55 years with head and neck cancer.

The V gene is TRBV7-9, the J gene TRBJ2-5; D is possibly TRBD1 or TRBD2 (5 bases each). Germline values: CDR1 SEHNR, CDR2 FQNEAQ (reference sequence). The CDR3 contains 14 residues. The V and J ends lost 5 bases and 7 bases respectively, with 17 bases between them. CDR3 in DNA: TGTGCCAGCAGCACCTACGTGATTGGGGGGACCCAGTACTTC. Encoded protein: CASSTYVIGGTQYF.

This chain uses TRBV30 with TRBJ2-7; D unclear. The CDR3 runs to 14 residues. Trimming removed 0 bases at V and 1 base at J, with 10 bases between. Germline loops: CDR1 GTSNPN, CDR2 SVGIG (reference sequence). The CDR3 reads CAWSVPRLSYEQYF. In nucleotides, the CDR3 is TGTGCCTGGAGTGTACCGCGACTGTCCTACGAGCAGTACTTC.

V and J are TRBV25-1 and TRBJ2-1, with 14 positions matching TRBD2. This CDR3 spans 17 amino acids. V lost 2 bases, J lost 7 bases, and 7 bases stayed unmatched. Germline-derived CDR1 and CDR2 are MGHDK and SYGVNS. The CDR3 loop is CASSEAGLAGGGNEQFF. CDR3 DNA: TGTGCCAGCAGTGAAGCAGGACTAGCGGGAGGTGGGAATGAGCAGTTCTTC.

This clone was counted between two and nine times. The rearrangement uses TRBV20-1 and TRBJ2-3; D is possibly TRBD2 (5 bases). V lost 6 bases and J 9 bases, leaving 10 bases between the germline ends. There are 10 residues in the CDR3. CDR1 and CDR2 from the germline V gene are DFQATT and SNEGSKA (reference sequence). In DNA form, the CDR3 reads TGCAGTGCCGGTTCGGGGACGCAGTATTTT. Residues: CSAGSGTQYF.

The chain uses TRBV7-9 and TRBJ2-3, with 9 nucleotides matching TRBD2. Germline values: CDR1 SEHNR, CDR2 FQNEAQ (reference sequence). This CDR3 comprises 17 residues. Unmatched junction bases numbered 9, after V lost 5 bases and J lost 0 bases. CDR3 sequence reads: CASSRGLAWDSTDTQYF. The CDR3 nucleotides read TGTGCCAGCAGCCGAGGACTAGCGTGGGATAGCACAGATACGCAGTATTTT.

This chain's CDR3 is CASSQEGSTGELFF. In DNA form, the CDR3 reads TGTGCCAGCAGCCAAGAGGGGTCCACCGGGGAGCTGTTTTTT. V is TRBV4-2 and J is TRBJ2-2; no firm D call. V was trimmed by 0 bases and J by 4 bases, leaving 6 bases between them. Germline V gives CDR1 LGHNA, CDR2 YNFKEQ. This CDR3 contains 14 residues.

Written as DNA, the CDR3 is TGTGCCAGTAGTCCCCAGTCGAGGGATTCACCCCTCCACTTT. Its translation: CASSPQSRDSPLHF. The V and J genes are TRBV19 and TRBJ1-6; D not resolved. Per the germline V gene, CDR1 is LNHDA and CDR2 is SQIVND (reference sequence). CDR3 size: 14 residues. V lost 5 bases and J lost 8, with 13 bases in between.

The chain uses TRBV3-1 (or the pseudogene TRBV3-2) and TRBJ2-3; D not certain. The V and J ends lost 6 bases and 4 bases respectively, with 29 bases between them. Germline V gene sequence: CDR1 LGHDT, CDR2 YNNKEL (reference sequence). The CDR3 sequence is 19 residues long. The CDR3 protein is CASSPLPDDRFHNADTQYF. Written as DNA, the CDR3 is TGTGCCAGCAGTCCCCTCCCAGACGACCGGTTCCATAATGCAGATACGCAGTATTTT.

The chain links TRBV6-1 to TRBJ1-6; D is undetermined. Germline CDR1 and CDR2: MNHNS and SASEGT. The CDR3 sequence is 12 residues long. The V end lost 3 bases, the J end lost 10 bases, and 7 bases lay between the germline ends. The CDR3 DNA follows: TGTGCCAGCAGTGACAAGGACTCACCCCTCCACTTT. The encoded protein is CASSDKDSPLHF.

V gene TRBV3-1 (or the pseudogene TRBV3-2) combines with J gene TRBJ1-4; a weak D match, TRBD1 (6 bases). In germline, CDR1 is LGHDT, CDR2 YNNKEL (reference sequence). The ends were cut back, 6 bases at V and 6 bases at J, with 17 bases in the middle. The length of the CDR3 is 15 residues. The CDR3 region is CASRLGNRVHEKLFF. The CDR3 DNA reads as TGTGCCAGCAGGCTAGGGAACAGGGTCCATGAAAAACTGTTTTTT.

The rearrangement links TRBV5-5 to TRBJ1-1, with D unclear. The germline V gene has CDR1 SGHKS and CDR2 YYEKEE (reference sequence). V shed 3 bases and J shed 8 bases, with 8 bases lying between them. CDR3 length equals 11 residues. DNA for the CDR3: TGTGCCAGCAGCTGGGGTTACGAAGCTTTCTTT. It yields the protein CASSWGYEAFF. Full variable domain (rest looked up from reference TRBV5-5 and TRBJ1-1): DAGVTQSPTHLIKTRGQQVTLRCSPISGHKSVSWYQQVLGQGPQFIFQYYEKEERGRGNFPDRFSARQFPNYSSELNVNALLLGDSALYLCASSWGYEAFFGQGTRLTVV.

This chain uses TRBV28 with TRBJ2-7, with D unresolved. With 5 bases removed from V and 4 bases from J, the gap between germline ends came to 6 bases. Germline CDR1 is MDHEN and CDR2 is SYDVKM. There are 11 residues in the CDR3. CDR3 amino acids: CASSGDYEQYF. As DNA, the CDR3 is TGTGCCAGCAGTGGAGATTACGAGCAGTACTTC. Complete variable domain (other parts from reference TRBV28 and TRBJ2-7): DVKVTQSSRYLVKRTGEKVFLECVQDMDHENMFWYRQDPGLGLRLIYFSYDVKMKEKGDIPEGYSVSREKKERFSLILESASTNQTSMYLCASSGDYEQYFGPGTRLTVT.

The CDR3 bases are TGTGCCAGCAGGGCTTCAGGGAGGGCAAATGAAAAACTGTTTTTT. Translation gives CASRASGRANEKLFF. V usage is TRBV6-5 and J usage is TRBJ1-4; D might be TRBD1 (5 bases). This CDR3 has 15 amino acids. V was trimmed by 6 bases and J by 5 bases, leaving 16 bases between them. Germline V gene sequence: CDR1 MNHEY, CDR2 SVGAGI.

The V and J genes are TRBV10-3 and TRBJ2-3, with TRBD2 matching over 8 bases. Per the germline V gene, CDR1 is ENHRY and CDR2 is SYGVKD. V shed 8 bases, J shed 6 bases, and the junction held 10 bases outside the gene matches. The CDR3 is made up of 14 amino acids. CDR3 coding DNA: TGTGCCATCTACGACCCGGGACTAGAGGATACGCAGTATTTT. Amino acid sequence: CAIYDPGLEDTQYF.

The chain combines TRBV7-2 with TRBJ2-7; D unresolved. V lost 4 bases and J 3 bases, leaving 4 bases between the germline ends. Germline V gene lookup returns CDR1 SGHTA and CDR2 FQGNSA. The CDR3 is 11 amino acids. DNA for the CDR3: TGTGCCAGCAGCTCCGTCTACGAGCAGTACTTC. The encoded protein is CASSSVYEQYF. Full variable domain (outside the CDR3, taken from reference TRBV7-2 and TRBJ2-7): GAGVSQSPSNKVTEKGKDVELRCDPISGHTALYWYRQSLGQGLEFLIYFQGNSAPDKSGLPSDRFSAERTGGSVSTLTIQRTQQEDSAVYLCASSSVYEQYFGPGTRLTVT.

The V gene is TRBV7-3, the J gene TRBJ2-1; TRBD1 agrees at 10 bases. Germline values: CDR1 SGHTA, CDR2 FQGTGA. J was trimmed by 6 bases and V by 0 bases; bases with no gene match: 2. This CDR3 comprises 15 residues. This CDR3 reads CASSLTGQGGNEQFF. In nucleotides, the CDR3 is TGTGCCAGCAGCTTAACAGGACAGGGGGGCAATGAGCAGTTCTTC.

The V call is TRBV14, the J call TRBJ2-7; TRBD2 is a possible D gene (6 bases). The CDR3 consists of 14 residues. The V end was cut by 1 base, the J end by 4 bases, with 11 bases between. Germline-derived CDR1 and CDR2 are SGHDN and FVKESK. The CDR3 DNA follows: TGTGCCAGCAGCCAAGGGAGGGACGGATACGAGCAGTACTTC. Its protein product is CASSQGRDGYEQYF.

This clone has a single count. V gene TRBV5-1 combines with J gene TRBJ2-2; TRBD2 matches at 9 bases. This CDR3 has 15 amino acids. The V and J ends lost 2 bases and 8 bases, in that order; junction bases with no gene match: 7. CDR1 is SGHRS and CDR2 is YFSETQ in the germline V gene. CDR3 region: CASSFIAGDLGELFF. In DNA, the CDR3 is TGCGCCAGCAGCTTTATAGCGGGAGATCTGGGGGAGCTGTTTTTT.

The chain uses TRBV19 and TRBJ2-1; D is uncertain. V lost 9 bases, J lost 0 bases, and 15 bases lay in between. Germline assignment: CDR1 LNHDA and CDR2 SQIVND (reference sequence). There are 15 residues in the CDR3. CDR3 sequence: CASKLESSSYNEQFF. The CDR3 bases are TGTGCCAGCAAATTGGAGTCCAGCTCCTACAATGAGCAGTTCTTC.

The rearrangement links TRBV7-9 to TRBJ1-1; D is ambiguous. This CDR3 region has 13 residues. Germline CDR1 is SEHNR and CDR2 is FQNEAQ (reference sequence). Trimming removed 5 bases at V and 1 base at J, with 8 bases between. The CDR3 DNA sequence: TGTGCCAGCAGCCTAGGGTGGAACACTGAAGCTTTCTTT. Encoded protein: CASSLGWNTEAFF.

The chain combines TRBV14 with TRBJ1-2; no definite D call. Germline V gene lookup returns CDR1 SGHDN and CDR2 FVKESK. CDR3 length: 13 amino acids. V lost 1 base, J lost 0 bases, and 3 bases lay in between. DNA of the CDR3: TGTGCCAGCAGCCAAGGGACTAACTATGGCTACACCTTC. Protein sequence: CASSQGTNYGYTF.

The V and J genes are TRBV21-1 and TRBJ1-1; the DNA was not used to check the table's D call, TRBD1. TRBV21-1 is a listed pseudogene. There are 18 residues in the CDR3. In DNA, the CDR3 is TGTGCCAGCAGCAAAGCCCCGACCGGGACAGGGGTGAACACTGAAGCTTTCTTT. Its translation is CASSKAPTGTGVNTEAFF.

The J gene is TRBJ1-6, the V gene TRBV3-1 (or the pseudogene TRBV3-2); D uncertain. The CDR3 runs to 14 residues. The V gene lost 4 bases and the J gene lost 7 bases, with 11 bases spanning the gap. From germline, CDR1 is LGHDT and CDR2 YNNKEL (reference sequence). The CDR3 reads CASSPPALNSPLHF. DNA of the CDR3: TGTGCCAGCAGCCCGCCCGCCCTCAATTCACCCCTCCACTTT.

The V and J genes are TRBV3-1 (or the pseudogene TRBV3-2) and TRBJ1-2, with D tentatively TRBD1 (5 bases). Germline CDR1 reads LGHDT; CDR2 reads YNNKEL (reference sequence). Trimming took off 4 bases at V and 6 bases at J, with 12 bases between the two ends. The CDR3 consists of 13 residues. CDR3 loop: CASSLGVGDGYTF. CDR3 bases: TGTGCCAGCAGCCTGGGGGTAGGGGATGGCTACACCTTC.

The chain uses TRBV10-1 and TRBJ2-1; D might be TRBD1 (5 bases). The germline V and J ends were trimmed by 0 bases and 3 bases, with 12 bases remaining between them. CDR3 length: 16 residues. The germline V gene encodes CDR1 WNHNN and CDR2 SYGVQD (reference sequence). In DNA form, the CDR3 reads TGCGCCAGCAGTGAGTCGGGCTTTGACAGCTACAATGAGCAGTTCTTC. Translated: CASSESGFDSYNEQFF.

The chain links TRBV4-2 to TRBJ2-1, with D perhaps TRBD2 (5 bases). This CDR3 has 11 amino acids. Trimming cost V 3 bases and J 10 bases, with 7 bases left between them. The V gene's germline CDR1 is LGHNA and CDR2 YNFKEQ. CDR3 nucleotides: TGTGCCAGCAGCCATAGCGTGGAGCAGTTCTTC. This translates into CASSHSVEQFF.

The chain combines TRBV7-2 with TRBJ2-7; D not resolved. Germline V CDR1 and CDR2: SGHTA, FQGNSA. The ends were cut back, 1 base at V and 6 bases at J, with 7 bases in the middle. The CDR3 spans 12 residues. For the CDR3, the DNA is TGTGCCAGCAGCTTAGGCAGTTTCGAGCAGTACTTC. It codes for CASSLGSFEQYF.

In its sample, this clone was seen a few times. The chain combines TRBV5-6 with TRBJ1-2; a weak D match, TRBD1 (6 bases). The CDR3 has 17 residues. The V and J ends lost 1 base and 6 bases respectively, with 22 bases between them. Per germline, CDR1 SGHDT and CDR2 YYEEEE. The CDR3 reads CASSLPGGTSSLNGYTF. The CDR3, as DNA: TGTGCCAGCAGCTTGCCTGGGGGGACAAGCTCCTTGAATGGCTACACCTTC.

The V gene is TRBV19, the J gene TRBJ1-5, with no clear D. Trimming left V 3 bases short and J 2 bases short, with 5 bases between. The CDR3 extends over 13 amino acids. The V gene's germline CDR1 is LNHDA and CDR2 SQIVND (reference sequence). CDR3: CASSISRNQPQHF. Here the CDR3 DNA reads TGTGCCAGTAGTATTTCCCGCAATCAGCCCCAGCATTTT.

On this clone: The junction departs from germline at one end; a sequencing error may be responsible. J is TRBJ2-1 and V is TRBV7-7; D is uncertain. This CDR3 comprises 14 residues. Germline-derived CDR1 and CDR2 are SSHAT and FNYEAQ (reference sequence). CDR3 bases: TGTGCTAGCAGCCCCCGCGACTCCTACAATGAGCAGTTCTTC. This sequence encodes CASSPRDSYNEQFF.

The chain couples TRBV7-2 to TRBJ2-1, with a tentative D call TRBD2 (6 bases). Trimming pared 5 bases from V and 4 bases from J, leaving 12 bases between. Germline lookup yields CDR1 SGHTA and CDR2 FQGNSA. This CDR3 has 14 residues. DNA of the CDR3: TGTGCCAGCAGCCCTCCCCGGGGGTACAATGAGCAGTTCTTC. This codes for CASSPPRGYNEQFF.